The 20 T cell receptor beta chains below come from one sample, sequenced in a study of blood T cell repertoires in COVID-19. The data were produced by immunoSEQ multiplex PCR, yet TCRdb's version contains in-frame clones alone and is incomplete. The table includes fewer than 250,000 clones, 85% detected once. Sequencing was carried out using peripheral blood. These receptors were collected from a woman aged 55 to 70 with active or convalescent COVID-19.

This clone was seen just once. The rearrangement links TRBV6-5 to TRBJ1-5, with D unresolved. There are 13 residues in the CDR3. Per germline, CDR1 MNHEY and CDR2 SVGAGI. Deletions cut 0 bases from V and 4 bases from J, with 4 bases between. In DNA form, the CDR3 reads TGTGCCAGCAGTTACTCCCAAAATCAGCCCCAGCATTTT. Its translation is CASSYSQNQPQHF.

This chain uses TRBV6-5 with TRBJ2-1; D remains unclear. Trimming pared 6 bases from V and 0 bases from J, leaving 12 bases between. The CDR3 is 15 residues long. Germline V gene data show CDR1 as MNHEY and CDR2 as SVGAGI. The CDR3 spells CASRISRSSYNEQFF. In DNA form, the CDR3 reads TGTGCCAGCAGGATTTCAAGGAGCTCCTACAATGAGCAGTTCTTC.

This clone was observed a single time. The J gene is TRBJ1-2, the V gene TRBV4-2; D possibly corresponds to TRBD1 (5 bases). From germline, CDR1 is LGHNA and CDR2 YNFKEQ. The CDR3 is 15 residues long. V was trimmed by 0 bases and J by 8 bases, leaving 16 bases between them. This CDR3 reads CASSQDLGRVDGYTF. In nucleotides, the CDR3 is TGTGCCAGCAGCCAAGATTTAGGCAGGGTGGACGGCTACACCTTC.

The genes are TRBV19 and TRBJ2-7; TRBD1 might be the D (7 bases). CDR1 is LNHDA and CDR2 is SQIVND in the germline V gene (reference sequence). Trimming shortened V by 5 bases and J by 1 base, and 18 bases separated the two germline ends. The CDR3 is 16 amino acids. Here the CDR3 DNA reads TGTGCCAGTAGTCCTCAGGGGGACTTGGGGTCCTACGAGCAGTACTTC. Its protein product is CASSPQGDLGSYEQYF.

The J gene is TRBJ2-1, the V gene TRBV7-9; possible D gene TRBD2, 6 bases. The CDR3 consists of 12 residues. V gave up 11 bases and J gave up 7 bases, with 15 bases separating them. Germline V gene lookup returns CDR1 SEHNR and CDR2 FQNEAQ (reference sequence). CDR3 sequence: CAASRENNEQFF. The CDR3 DNA reads as TGTGCCGCCTCACGGGAGAATAATGAGCAGTTCTTC.

The chain couples TRBV20-1 to TRBJ2-1; 7 bases align to TRBD2. The germline V gene has CDR1 DFQATT and CDR2 SNEGSKA (reference sequence). The CDR3 is 15 residues long. The trim removed 3 bases at V and 0 bases at J, leaving 5 bases unmatched. The CDR3 DNA sequence: TGCAGTGCTAGTGGGGGGGACCTCTCCTACAATGAGCAGTTCTTC. Amino acids: CSASGGDLSYNEQFF.

This clone was recorded once. J is TRBJ2-7 and V is TRBV19; a weak D match, TRBD2 (7 bases). Per the germline V gene, CDR1 is LNHDA and CDR2 is SQIVND (reference sequence). V was cut by 11 bases and J by 2 bases, with 19 bases left in between. There are 14 residues in the CDR3. The CDR3 loop is CASSKGGLAYEQYF. For the CDR3, the DNA is TGTGCCTCGTCGAAGGGGGGGTTAGCCTACGAGCAGTACTTC.

The chain employs TRBV29-1 and TRBJ2-1, with TRBD2 matching 11 bases. The CDR3 has 16 residues. Losses at the gene ends were 0 bases for V and 8 bases for J; bases not matched to a gene: 9. Looked up from germline, CDR1 is SQVTM and CDR2 is ANQGSEA. The chain's CDR3 is CSVEDPLLAGEDEQFF. DNA of the CDR3: TGCAGCGTTGAAGACCCCTTACTAGCGGGAGAGGATGAGCAGTTCTTC.

The chain links TRBV28 to TRBJ1-5; 9 bases line up with TRBD1. Germline CDR1 and CDR2: MDHEN and SYDVKM. V trimming: 6 bases; J trimming: 4 bases; junction bases outside the gene matches: 7. The CDR3 covers 15 residues. CDR3 nucleotides: TGTGCCAGCAGCTTTACAGGGGGCATGAATCAGCCCCAGCATTTT. Its protein is CASSFTGGMNQPQHF.

The chain links TRBV11-3 to TRBJ2-2; 11 nucleotides agree with TRBD2. This CDR3 is built from 18 residues. Germline CDR1 and CDR2: SGHNT and YENEEA. The ends lost 2 bases at V and 8 bases at J; junction bases unmatched: 13. The CDR3 DNA follows: TGTGCCAGCAGCTTATCTCTAGCGGGAGGCCATGGGATGGGGGAGCTGTTTTTT. Amino acid sequence: CASSLSLAGGHGMGELFF.

The chain uses TRBV14 and TRBJ2-7, with TRBD2 identical over 13 bases. The CDR3 totals 22 residues. Germline-derived CDR1 and CDR2 are SGHDN and FVKESK. V was pared by 6 bases and J by 1 base, with 24 bases of the junction left unmatched. The CDR3 protein is CASRPVGLTGDGTSGVSYEQYV. CDR3 sequence (DNA): TGTGCCAGCAGACCTGTCGGGTTGACGGGGGATGGGACTAGCGGGGTATCCTACGAGCAGTACGTC.

V is TRBV19 and J is TRBJ1-2, with TRBD1 as a possible D gene (5 bases). The CDR3 sequence is 15 residues long. Germline lookup yields CDR1 LNHDA and CDR2 SQIVND (reference sequence). Trimming removed 0 bases at V and 5 bases at J, with 13 bases between. The CDR3 is CASSIEGSGQYGYTF. For the CDR3, the DNA is TGTGCCAGTAGTATAGAAGGGTCAGGGCAGTATGGCTACACCTTC.

The chain combines TRBV29-1 with TRBJ2-1, with a tentative D call TRBD1 (6 bases). The CDR3 contains 13 residues. Germline V gives CDR1 SQVTM, CDR2 ANQGSEA. The V end lost 7 bases, the J end lost 0 bases, and 10 bases lay between the germline ends. The CDR3 coding sequence is TGCAGCGCTCAGGGGAACTCCTACAATGAGCAGTTCTTC. As protein: CSAQGNSYNEQFF.

This clone was counted a single time. This rearrangement joins TRBV28 to TRBJ1-1, with 8 bases that match TRBD1. The germline CDR1 and CDR2 sequences are MDHEN and SYDVKM. The CDR3 covers 13 residues. V shed 5 bases, J shed 1 base, and the junction held 0 bases outside the gene matches. The CDR3 here is CASSDRGNTEAFF. CDR3 nucleotide sequence: TGTGCCAGCAGTGACAGGGGGAACACTGAAGCTTTCTTT.

The rearrangement uses TRBV5-1 and TRBJ2-2, with D maybe TRBD1 (5 bases). The CDR3 is made up of 12 amino acids. CDR1 is SGHRS, CDR2 YFSETQ, per germline. Between the trimmed V and J ends, which lost 9 bases and 5 bases, there was a span of 11 bases. In DNA, the CDR3 is TGCGCCATCCCAAAGGGGACCGGGGAGCTGTTTTTT. Amino acid sequence: CAIPKGTGELFF.

The gene calls are TRBV9 and TRBJ1-3, with D perhaps matching TRBD1 (6 bases). The V gene's germline CDR1 is SGDLS and CDR2 YYNGEE. Trimming left V 0 bases short and J 14 bases short, with 15 bases between. The CDR3 has 13 amino acids. CDR3 nucleotides: TGTGCCAGCAGCGTAGCCCTTGGACAGAGTGTATATTTT. This codes for CASSVALGQSVYF.

This chain links TRBV29-1 with TRBJ1-1, with 8 positions matching TRBD1. Germline loops: CDR1 SQVTM, CDR2 ANQGSEA. V gave up 6 bases and J gave up 7 bases; unmatched junction bases: 13. The CDR3 sequence is 14 residues long. CDR3 protein: CSVAQGVRKDEAFF. CDR3 bases: TGCAGCGTCGCACAGGGGGTGAGGAAAGATGAAGCTTTCTTT.

J is TRBJ2-1 and V is TRBV15, with 8 positions matching TRBD2. V shed 1 base and J 8 bases; nucleotides not matched to a gene: 10. Germline CDR1 LNHNV, CDR2 YYDKDF (reference sequence). The CDR3 is 16 amino acids. The CDR3 nucleotides are TGTGCCACCAGCAGAGCCTGGGGTAGCGGGAAAGATGAGCAGTTCTTC. This translates into CATSRAWGSGKDEQFF.

This chain uses TRBV11-3 with TRBJ2-7, with 10 positions matching TRBD2. J gave up 2 bases and V 5 bases, and 9 bases lay outside the gene matches. Germline V gives CDR1 SGHNT, CDR2 YENEEA. The CDR3 has 16 amino acids. The CDR3 nucleotides are TGTGCCAGCAGCCCACCACTAGCGGGGCACCCCTACGAGCAGTACTTC. This sequence encodes CASSPPLAGHPYEQYF.

The rearrangement uses TRBV3-1 (or the pseudogene TRBV3-2) and TRBJ2-3; D is perhaps TRBD1 (6 bases). V was shortened by 1 base and J by 2 bases, with 13 bases between the two germline ends. From germline, CDR1 is LGHDT and CDR2 YNNKEL (reference sequence). CDR3 length: 16 amino acids. In DNA, the CDR3 is TGTGCCAGCAGCCAAGTGGAGACAGGATACACAGATACGCAGTATTTT. It encodes CASSQVETGYTDTQYF.